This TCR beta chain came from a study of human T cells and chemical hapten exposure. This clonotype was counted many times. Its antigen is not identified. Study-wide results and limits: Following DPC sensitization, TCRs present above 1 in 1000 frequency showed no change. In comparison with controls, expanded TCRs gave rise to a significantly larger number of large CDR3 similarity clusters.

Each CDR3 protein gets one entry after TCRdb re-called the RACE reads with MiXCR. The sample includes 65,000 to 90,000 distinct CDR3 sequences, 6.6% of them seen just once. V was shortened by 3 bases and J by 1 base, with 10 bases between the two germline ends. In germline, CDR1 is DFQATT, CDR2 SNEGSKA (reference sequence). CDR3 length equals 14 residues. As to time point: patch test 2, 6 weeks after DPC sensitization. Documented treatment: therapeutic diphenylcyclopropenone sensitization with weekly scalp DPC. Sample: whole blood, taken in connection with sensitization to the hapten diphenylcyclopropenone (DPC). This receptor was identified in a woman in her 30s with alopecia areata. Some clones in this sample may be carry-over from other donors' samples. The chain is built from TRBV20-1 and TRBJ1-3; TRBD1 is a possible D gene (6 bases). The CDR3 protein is CSARGATSGNTIYF. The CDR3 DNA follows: TGCAGTGCTAGGGGGGCCACTTCTGGAAACACCATATATTTT.